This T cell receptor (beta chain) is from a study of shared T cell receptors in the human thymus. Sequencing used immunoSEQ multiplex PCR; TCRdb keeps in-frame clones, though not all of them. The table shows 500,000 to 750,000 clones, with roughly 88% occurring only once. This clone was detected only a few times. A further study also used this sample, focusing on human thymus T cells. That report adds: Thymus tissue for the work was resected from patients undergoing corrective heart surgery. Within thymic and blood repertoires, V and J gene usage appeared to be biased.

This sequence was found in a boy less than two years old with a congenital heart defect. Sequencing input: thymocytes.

The CDR3 bases are TGCGCCAGCAGTGACGGGGGTTATGGCTACACCTTC. This translates into CASSDGGYGYTF. The J gene is TRBJ1-2, the V gene TRBV10-2; tentative D call: TRBD1 (5 bases). The CDR3 loop spans 12 amino acids. The V gene's germline CDR1 is WSHSY and CDR2 SAAADI. Trimming stripped 3 bases from V and 5 bases from J, with 7 bases between.